Below, 18 T cell receptor beta chains from the same sample are listed, as sequenced in a study of cytomegalovirus exposure and HLA in healthy donors. Assay: immunoSEQ multiplex PCR; the TCRdb copy retains only in-frame clones and omits some. The sample holds roughly 75,000 clones, around 95% seen once. The sample was PBMCs. These TCRs come from a man younger than 35 in good health and CMV-seropositive.

The chain combines TRBV5-1 with TRBJ1-4; perhaps TRBD1 as D (5 bases). CDR3 length: 18 amino acids. Per the germline V gene, CDR1 is SGHRS and CDR2 is YFSETQ. Trimming left V 1 base short and J 2 bases short, with 18 bases between. The CDR3: CASSLLFAGTDTNEKLFF. The DNA of the CDR3 is TGCGCCAGCAGCTTGCTCTTCGCGGGGACCGATACTAATGAAAAACTGTTTTTT.

The chain uses TRBV6-1 and TRBJ1-5, with D uncertain. The CDR3 runs to 14 residues. V was clipped by 3 bases and J by 6 bases, with 12 bases between them. Germline loops: CDR1 MNHNS, CDR2 SASEGT. This chain's CDR3 is CASSEQVLGQPQHF. For the CDR3, the DNA is TGTGCCAGCAGTGAGCAGGTTCTGGGTCAGCCCCAGCATTTT.

The chain has TRBV6-5 and TRBJ1-4; 7 nucleotides agree with TRBD1. Germline CDR1 and CDR2: MNHEY and SVGAGI. The trim removed 5 bases at V and 4 bases at J, leaving 7 bases unmatched. The CDR3 sequence is 15 residues long. The CDR3 DNA sequence: TGTGCCAGCAGTGCTACAGGGGTTGTTAATGAAAAACTGTTTTTT. Translated: CASSATGVVNEKLFF.

The CDR3 is CASSEAKAGRPSTDTQYF. In DNA form, the CDR3 reads TGTGCCAGCAGTGAAGCGAAGGCGGGGCGACCTAGCACAGATACGCAGTATTTT. The chain joins TRBV6-1 to TRBJ2-3; perhaps TRBD2 as D (6 bases). CDR3 length: 18 residues. V dropped 0 bases and J dropped 0 bases, with 16 bases sitting between them. Germline values: CDR1 MNHNS, CDR2 SASEGT.

This chain links TRBV5-1 with TRBJ1-5, with 7 bases that match TRBD1. The ends lost 0 bases at V and 6 bases at J; junction bases unmatched: 3. The CDR3 extends over 14 amino acids. Germline CDR1 SGHRS, CDR2 YFSETQ. CDR3 nucleotide sequence: TGCGCCAGCAGCTTGGAAGGGGGCGGTCAGCCCCAGCATTTT. Encoded protein: CASSLEGGGQPQHF.

Within the sample, this clone is medium-sized. The chain combines TRBV6-1 with TRBJ1-5; the D gene is possibly TRBD1 (5 bases). V gave up 4 bases and J gave up 6 bases, with 19 bases separating them. The length of the CDR3 is 16 residues. Germline V gene lookup returns CDR1 MNHNS and CDR2 SASEGT. CDR3 sequence (DNA): TGTGCCAGCAGTGCCCTAATAGGGGAATCAAGTCAGCCCCAGCATTTT. Its translation is CASSALIGESSQPQHF.

This chain connects TRBV11-1 to TRBJ2-1, with 7 positions matching TRBD2. The V segment lost 5 bases and the J segment 5 bases; nucleotides outside the gene matches: 12. Germline CDR1 and CDR2: SGHAT and FQDESV (reference sequence). The CDR3 loop spans 16 amino acids. The CDR3, as DNA: TGTGCCAGCAGCCATTTTCCCGGGACTACTAACAATGAGCAGTTCTTC. Amino acids: CASSHFPGTTNNEQFF. Based on the CDR3 plus reference TRBV11-1 and TRBJ2-1, the full variable domain is EAEVAQSPRYKITEKSQAVAFWCDPISGHATLYWYRQILGQGPELLVQFQDESVVDDSQLPKDRFSAERLKGVDSTLKIQPAELGDSAMYLCASSHFPGTTNNEQFFGPGTRLTVL.

The chain recombines TRBV7-9 with TRBJ2-2, with D tentatively TRBD1 (5 bases). Germline lookup yields CDR1 SEHNR and CDR2 FQNEAQ (reference sequence). V lost 5 bases to trimming and J lost 5 bases, with 18 bases between them. The CDR3 runs to 16 residues. The CDR3 spells CASSPLGKRGTGELFF. DNA of the CDR3: TGTGCCAGCAGCCCCCTTGGGAAAAGGGGTACCGGGGAGCTGTTTTTT.

This sequence joins TRBV10-3 and TRBJ2-7; weak D call: TRBD1 (6 bases). With 7 bases removed from V and 4 bases from J, the gap between germline ends came to 17 bases. The germline V gene has CDR1 ENHRY and CDR2 SYGVKD. The CDR3 runs 14 residues. CDR3 loop: CAIMAGTNHYEQYF. In DNA form, the CDR3 reads TGTGCCATCATGGCCGGGACAAACCATTACGAGCAGTACTTC.

V and J are TRBV7-3 and TRBJ1-2, with D possibly being TRBD1 (5 bases). The length of the CDR3 is 15 residues. The V end lost 1 base, the J end lost 4 bases, and 13 bases lay between the germline ends. The germline V gene has CDR1 SGHTA and CDR2 FQGTGA. CDR3 amino acids: CASSLSGGGGYGYTF. CDR3 DNA: TGTGCCAGCAGCTTAAGTGGCGGGGGTGGCTATGGCTACACCTTC.

The chain links TRBV6-1 to TRBJ2-7, with a possible D match to TRBD2 (6 bases). CDR3 length: 13 residues. Trimming pared 0 bases from V and 9 bases from J, leaving 12 bases between. Germline V CDR1 and CDR2: MNHNS, SASEGT. CDR3 residues: CASSEALDGGQYF. The CDR3 DNA reads TGTGCCAGCAGTGAAGCGCTGGACGGGGGGCAGTACTTC.

This chain joins TRBV27 and TRBJ2-7; 7 bases line up with TRBD1. V shed 2 bases and J 4 bases; nucleotides not matched to a gene: 8. This CDR3 region has 15 residues. CDR1 is MNHEY, CDR2 SMNVEV, per germline (reference sequence). The CDR3 nucleotides read TGTGCCAGCAGTTTAAGAGAGGGGGCGCAATACGAGCAGTACTTC. Amino acids: CASSLREGAQYEQYF.

The V gene is TRBV5-1, the J gene TRBJ2-1; perhaps TRBD2 as D (6 bases). Trimming pared 0 bases from V and 4 bases from J, leaving 14 bases between. This CDR3 contains 16 residues. Per the germline V gene, CDR1 is SGHRS and CDR2 is YFSETQ. The CDR3 DNA follows: TGCGCCAGCAGCTTGGCCGGGGCGGGGTCTTACAATGAGCAGTTCTTC. This sequence encodes CASSLAGAGSYNEQFF.

Turning to this clone: The missing conserved phenylalanine or tryptophan at the end of this CDR3 makes a read error likely. The DNA is left out, because the CDR3 cannot be placed on it with certainty; the CDR3 is given as TCRdb lists it. This rearrangement joins TRBV7-3 to TRBJ1-2; the table assigns TRBD1, which was not confirmed against the DNA. Germline values: CDR1 SGHTA, CDR2 FQGTGA. Ends included, the CDR3 has 10 residues. CDR3 in amino acids: CASSSIEQGE.

The CDR3 reads CASSLGRDYFNEQFF. In DNA form, the CDR3 reads TGTGCCAGCAGCTTGGGGAGGGACTATTTCAATGAGCAGTTCTTC. J is TRBJ2-1 and V is TRBV5-8; 7 nucleotides agree with TRBD2. The CDR3 runs 15 residues. CDR1 and CDR2 (germline): SGHTS, YDEGEE. V gave up 0 bases and J gave up 6 bases; unmatched junction bases: 6.

This chain links TRBV6-1 with TRBJ2-1; TRBD2 matches at 8 bases. Germline loops: CDR1 MNHNS, CDR2 SASEGT. V was pared by 3 bases and J by 0 bases, with 4 bases of the junction left unmatched. The CDR3 runs 16 residues. The chain's CDR3 is CASSDISGSSYNEQFF. The CDR3 DNA sequence: TGTGCCAGCAGTGACATCAGCGGGAGCTCCTACAATGAGCAGTTCTTC.

CDR3: CASSPIAGTEQFF. In DNA form, the CDR3 reads TGTGCCAGCTCACCTATAGCGGGGACTGAGCAGTTCTTC. The chain couples TRBV18 to TRBJ2-1, with 8 bases aligning to TRBD2. V shed 3 bases, J shed 9 bases, and the junction held 4 bases outside the gene matches. Germline loops: CDR1 KGHSH, CDR2 LQKENI. This CDR3 comprises 13 residues.

CDR3 nucleotides: TGTGCCACCAGCCCCGGACGGGGGAACTACGAGCAGTACTTC. This codes for CATSPGRGNYEQYF. The gene calls are TRBV15 and TRBJ2-7; tentative D call: TRBD2 (6 bases). The CDR3 is 14 amino acids. Trimming stripped 5 bases from V and 3 bases from J, with 14 bases between. Germline V gene data show CDR1 as LNHNV and CDR2 as YYDKDF (reference sequence).